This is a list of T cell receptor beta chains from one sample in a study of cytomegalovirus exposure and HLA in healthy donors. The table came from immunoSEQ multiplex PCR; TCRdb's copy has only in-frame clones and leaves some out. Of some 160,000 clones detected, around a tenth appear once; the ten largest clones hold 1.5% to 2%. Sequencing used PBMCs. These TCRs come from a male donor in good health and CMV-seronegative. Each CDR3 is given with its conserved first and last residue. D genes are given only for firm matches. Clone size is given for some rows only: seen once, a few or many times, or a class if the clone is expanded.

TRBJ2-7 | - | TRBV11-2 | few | TGTGCCAGCAGCTTAGCGGTTAGCTCCTACGAGCAGTACTTC | CASSLAVSSYEQYF
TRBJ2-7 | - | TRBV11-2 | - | TGTGCCAGCAGCCCGCGTTACGCCTACGAGCAGTACTTC | CASSPRYAYEQYF
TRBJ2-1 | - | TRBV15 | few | TGTGCCACCAGCAGAGTTTCGGCAAGACTCTACAATGAGCAGTTCTTC | CATSRVSARLYNEQFF
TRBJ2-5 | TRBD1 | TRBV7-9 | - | TGTGCCAGCAGCTCCCGACCGGGACAGGGTTGGATCCAAGAGACCCAGTACTTC | CASSSRPGQGWIQETQYF
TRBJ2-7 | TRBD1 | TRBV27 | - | TGTGCCAGCAGTAACAGGGGCTCCTACGAGCAGTACTTC | CASSNRGSYEQYF
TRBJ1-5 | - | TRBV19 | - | TGTGCCAGTAGTGGGAGGTACAGCAATCAGCCCCAGCATTTT | CASSGRYSNQPQHF
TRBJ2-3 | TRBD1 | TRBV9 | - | TGTGCCAGCAGCGAGCCCCGGGGACAGAACACAGATACGCAGTATTTT | CASSEPRGQNTDTQYF
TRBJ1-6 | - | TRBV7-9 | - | TGTGCCAGCAGCTTAGCGCAGGACAGTAATTCACCCCTCCACTTT | CASSLAQDSNSPLHF
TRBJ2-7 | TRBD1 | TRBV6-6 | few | TGTGCCAGCAGTTCAAGAGACAGGGGGCTACCCTACGAGCAGTACTTC | CASSSRDRGLPYEQYF
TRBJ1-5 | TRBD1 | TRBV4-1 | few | TGCGCCAGCAGCCAAGGGACAGGGGGCAATCAGCCCCAGCATTTT | CASSQGTGGNQPQHF
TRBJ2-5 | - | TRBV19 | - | TGTGCCAGTAGTATGTGGCAGCAAGAGACCCAGTACTTC | CASSMWQQETQYF
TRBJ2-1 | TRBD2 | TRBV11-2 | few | TGTGCCAGCAGCTTACGTAGCGGGGGGTACTACAATGAGCAGTTCTTC | CASSLRSGGYYNEQFF
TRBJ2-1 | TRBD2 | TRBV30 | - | TGTGCCTGGATCGGACTAGCAACCTACAATGAGCAGTTCTTC | CAWIGLATYNEQFF
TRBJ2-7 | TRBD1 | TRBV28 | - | TGTGCCAGCAGTTTGGGACAGGGGAACTACGAGCAGTACTTC | CASSLGQGNYEQYF
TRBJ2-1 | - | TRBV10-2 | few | TGCGCCAGCGGACGAGTCGGACTTCCCGACTACAATGAGCAGTTCTTC | CASGRVGLPDYNEQFF
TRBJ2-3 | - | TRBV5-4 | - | TGTGCCAGCAGCCCGTTGAGGGGGGGAAATACGCAGTATTTT | CASSPLRGGNTQYF
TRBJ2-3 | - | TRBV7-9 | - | TGTGCCAGCAGCATCCCGGCGGGCACAGATACGCAGTATTTT | CASSIPAGTDTQYF
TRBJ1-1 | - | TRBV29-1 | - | TGCAGCGTTGCTAGCACTGAAGCTTTCTTT | CSVASTEAFF
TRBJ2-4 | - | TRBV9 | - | TGTGCCAGCAGCGTAGGCCAGGAAGGCATTCAGTACTTC | CASSVGQEGIQYF
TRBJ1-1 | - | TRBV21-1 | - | TGTGCCAGCAGTTTCGAGGTACAGGGAGTCATGAACACTGAAGCTTTCTTT | CASSFEVQGVMNTEAFF
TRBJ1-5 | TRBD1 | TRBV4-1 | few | TGCGCCAGCAGCCATTTCAGGGGACAGGGCAATCAGCCCCAGCATTTT | CASSHFRGQGNQPQHF
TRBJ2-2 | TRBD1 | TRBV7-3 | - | TGTGCCAGCAGTTTAGACAGGGGCACCGGGGAGCTGTTTTTT | CASSLDRGTGELFF
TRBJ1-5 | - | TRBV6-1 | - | TGTGCCAGCAGTGAAGACGTCACAGACGTTTATAGCAATCAGCCCCAGCATTTT | CASSEDVTDVYSNQPQHF
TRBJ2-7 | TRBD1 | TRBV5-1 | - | TGCGCCAGCAGCACGGTCGGGACAGGACCTTCCGAGCAGTACTTC | CASSTVGTGPSEQYF
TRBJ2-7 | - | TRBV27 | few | TGTGCCAGCAGTTTAGGGACTGTTTTTGTCCACGAGCAGTACTTC | CASSLGTVFVHEQYF
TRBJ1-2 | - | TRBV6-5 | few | TGTGCCAGCAGTTACTCATGGGCGTCCTCCAACTATGGCTACACCTTC | CASSYSWASSNYGYTF
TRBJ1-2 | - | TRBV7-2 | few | TGTGCCAGCAGCCTCGGACAGATCTATGGCTACACCTTC | CASSLGQIYGYTF
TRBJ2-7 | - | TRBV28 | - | TGTGCCAGCAGTTACGGACTTACTTCCTACGAGCAGTACTTC | CASSYGLTSYEQYF
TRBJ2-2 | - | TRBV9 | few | TGTGCCAGCCAATCCGGGGGCACCGGGGAGCTGTTTTTT | CASQSGGTGELFF
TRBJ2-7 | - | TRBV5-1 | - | TGCGCCAGCAGCTTGGATGGCGGCGAGCAGTACTTC | CASSLDGGEQYF
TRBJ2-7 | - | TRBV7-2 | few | TGTGCCAGCAGCTTAGTTGGGAGAACCGACGAGCAGTACTTC | CASSLVGRTDEQYF
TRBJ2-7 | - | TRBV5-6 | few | TGTGCCAGCAGCTTGAAGGATAGATCGGGCGAGCAGTACTTC | CASSLKDRSGEQYF
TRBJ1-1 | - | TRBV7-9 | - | TGTGCCAGCAGCTTAGAACCGGCTGAAGCTTTCTTT | CASSLEPAEAFF
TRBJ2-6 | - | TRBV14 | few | TGTGCCAGCAGCCAAGAACTTGCGGCTGTCCGTGGTTCTGGGGCCAACGTCCTGACTTTC | CASSQELAAVRGSGANVLTF
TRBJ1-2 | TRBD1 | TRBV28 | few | TGTGCCAGCACGACTTGGACAGGAAACTATGGCTACACCTTC | CASTTWTGNYGYTF
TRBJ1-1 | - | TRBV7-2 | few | TGTGCCAGCAGCCTACAACAGGGCAAGCACACTGAAGCTCTCTTT | CASSLQQGKHTEALF
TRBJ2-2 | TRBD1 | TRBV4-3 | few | TGCGCCAGCAGCCAAGGGAGAGGGGGCTTCAACACCGGGGAGCTGTTTTTT | CASSQGRGGFNTGELFF
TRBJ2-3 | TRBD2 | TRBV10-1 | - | TGCGCCAGCAGACGGAGTTGGCTAGCGGGGGACCAGGATACGCAGTATTTT | CASRRSWLAGDQDTQYF
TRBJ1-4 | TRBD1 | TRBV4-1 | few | TGCGCCAGCAGCGAACAGGGGTTCGCGGCTAATGAAAAACTGTTTTTT | CASSEQGFAANEKLFF
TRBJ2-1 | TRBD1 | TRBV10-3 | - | TGTGCCATCAGTGCAGGACAGGGCCCGTTCAGTGAGCAGTTCTTC | CAISAGQGPFSEQFF
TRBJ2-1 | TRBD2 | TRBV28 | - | TGTGCCAGCAGTCCCTCGACTAGCGAGAGCTCCTACAATGAGCAGTTCTTC | CASSPSTSESSYNEQFF
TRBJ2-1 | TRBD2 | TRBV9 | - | TGTGCCAGCAGCGTAGGCCTAGCGGGAGTTGGATACGAGCAGTTCTTC | CASSVGLAGVGYEQFF
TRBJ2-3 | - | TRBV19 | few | TGTGCCAGTAATTGGCAGGGAACCAATACGCAGTATTTT | CASNWQGTNTQYF
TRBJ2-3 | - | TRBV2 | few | TGTGCCAGCAGTCCCGGGAGCACAGATACGCAGTATTTT | CASSPGSTDTQYF